These 22 T cell receptor beta chains originate from one sample sequenced in a study of Graves' ophthalmopathy and Graves' hyperthyroidism. CDR3 regions of TCR beta were amplified from RNA transcripts. HTBI-primed first-round RT-PCR preceded second-round multiplex PCR. TCRdb re-called the multiplex PCR reads through MiXCR, storing one row per CDR3 protein. The sample lists roughly 480,000 distinct CDR3 sequences, about an eighth occurring once. The specimen sequenced was blood. The receptors derive from a woman in her twenties or thirties with Graves' ophthalmopathy.

This clonotype was counted many times. V usage is TRBV27 and J usage is TRBJ2-7; D unclear. The CDR3 runs 13 residues. Between the trimmed V and J ends, which lost 5 bases and 9 bases, there was a span of 17 bases. From germline, CDR1 is MNHEY and CDR2 SMNVEV (reference sequence). For the CDR3, the DNA is TGTGCCAGCAGTGCGACGGGCCTAGTAGGGCAGTACTTC. Protein: CASSATGLVGQYF.

The V call is TRBV12-3 or TRBV12-4, the J call TRBJ1-2; no firm D call. The V end was cut by 1 base, the J end by 1 base, with 13 bases between. The CDR3 has 16 amino acids. The DNA of the CDR3 is TGTGCCAGCAGTTTAGAGGGCGGCAGCCTTAACTATGGCTACACCTTC. Translation: CASSLEGGSLNYGYTF.

The rearrangement joins TRBV4-1 to TRBJ1-2, with D perhaps matching TRBD1 (6 bases). This CDR3 has 15 amino acids. Looked up from germline, CDR1 is MGHRA and CDR2 is YSYEKL. Between the trimmed V and J ends, which lost 1 base and 2 bases, there was a span of 11 bases. As DNA, the CDR3 is TGCGCCAGCAGCCAAGTCCTCGGACAGAACTATGGCTACACCTTC. Residues: CASSQVLGQNYGYTF.

This clonotype was counted between two and nine times. This chain links TRBV19 with TRBJ2-7; TRBD1 agrees at 9 bases. CDR1 is LNHDA and CDR2 is SQIVND in the germline V gene (reference sequence). After removal of 6 bases from V and 5 bases from J, the junction contained 5 bases not matched to a gene. The CDR3 is 13 amino acids. CDR3 amino acids: CASSGTGLHEQYF. CDR3 coding DNA: TGTGCCAGTAGCGGGACAGGGCTCCACGAGCAGTACTTC.

The table lists this clonotype with many counts. The chain employs TRBV20-1 and TRBJ1-5; D may be TRBD1 (5 bases). Deletions cut 3 bases from V and 4 bases from J, with 7 bases between. Germline loops: CDR1 DFQATT, CDR2 SNEGSKA (reference sequence). The CDR3 is made up of 12 amino acids. The CDR3 loop is CSASPGNQPQHF. The CDR3 DNA reads TGCAGTGCTAGCCCAGGGAATCAGCCCCAGCATTTT.

The V and J genes are TRBV29-1 and TRBJ2-7; no clear D gene. In germline, CDR1 is SQVTM, CDR2 ANQGSEA. The CDR3 contains 11 residues. Trimming pared 4 bases from V and 0 bases from J, leaving 4 bases between. The CDR3 nucleotides are TGCAGCGTTGCCGGCTCCTACGAGCAGTACTTC. Translating gives CSVAGSYEQYF.

DNA for the CDR3: TGCGCCAGCAGCCAGCCCGGGACAGGGGTCAACGAGCAGTACTTC. Its protein is CASSQPGTGVNEQYF. The chain employs TRBV4-1 and TRBJ2-7; 10 bases are a match to TRBD1. V lost 3 bases and J lost 5; bases outside the gene matches: 7. In germline, CDR1 is MGHRA, CDR2 YSYEKL. The CDR3 has 15 amino acids.

This clonotype was seen ten or more times. CDR3 protein: CAWTRIGNTIYF. The CDR3, as DNA: TGTGCCTGGACTAGGATCGGAAACACCATATATTTT. J is TRBJ1-3 and V is TRBV30; no clear D gene. Trimming pared 4 bases from V and 4 bases from J, leaving 8 bases between. This CDR3 is 12 amino acids long. Germline V gene sequence: CDR1 GTSNPN, CDR2 SVGIG (reference sequence).

This clonotype was counted many times. J is TRBJ1-2 and V is TRBV6-1; D ambiguous. Looked up from germline, CDR1 is MNHNS and CDR2 is SASEGT. This CDR3 spans 13 amino acids. V lost 0 bases to trimming and J lost 4 bases, with 6 bases between them. The CDR3: CASSEADSYGYTF. In DNA form, the CDR3 reads TGTGCCAGCAGTGAAGCAGATTCCTATGGCTACACCTTC.

The genes are TRBV6-1 and TRBJ1-2; 7 positions match TRBD1. Germline loops: CDR1 MNHNS, CDR2 SASEGT. The CDR3 contains 13 residues. Trimming cost V 5 bases and J 6 bases; bases outside gene matches: 6. CDR3 sequence (DNA): TGTGCCAGCAGTCCCGGGACAGCTAATGGCTACACCTTC. Translating gives CASSPGTANGYTF.

This clonotype was recorded at least ten times. The genes are TRBV6-2 or TRBV6-3 and TRBJ2-2, with 7 positions matching TRBD2. Looked up from germline, CDR1 is MNHEY and CDR2 is SVGEGT. Trimming cost V 0 bases and J 6 bases; bases outside gene matches: 7. This CDR3 has 16 amino acids. CDR3 sequence: CASSYSRGRWSGELFF. In DNA, the CDR3 is TGTGCCAGCAGTTACTCTCGCGGGAGATGGTCCGGGGAGCTGTTTTTT.

This clonotype was found many times. The chain links TRBV5-1 to TRBJ1-2; D call uncertain. CDR3 length: 15 residues. V lost 4 bases and J lost 4, with 17 bases in between. Germline V CDR1 and CDR2: SGHRS, YFSETQ. In DNA form, the CDR3 reads TGCGCCAGCAGCCTCAGACCAGGAGAATCCTATGGCTACACCTTC. This translates into CASSLRPGESYGYTF.

The table lists this clonotype with many counts. V usage is TRBV12-3 or TRBV12-4 and J usage is TRBJ2-2; a possible D gene is TRBD2 (7 bases). The CDR3 length is 15 residues. Trimming removed 0 bases at V and 6 bases at J, with 11 bases between. The CDR3: CASSLAGGPAGELFF. The CDR3 DNA reads as TGTGCCAGCAGTTTAGCGGGGGGGCCGGCCGGGGAGCTGTTTTTT.

On this clonotype itself: Without the conserved terminal phenylalanine or tryptophan, this CDR3 likely stems from a read error. It is unclear where the CDR3 begins or ends on the DNA, so no DNA is shown, and the CDR3 is as TCRdb lists it. The chain uses TRBV24-1 and TRBJ2-2. With termini counted, the CDR3 has 15 amino acids. The germline V gene has CDR1 KGHDR and CDR2 SFDVKD. CDR3 region: CATSDLRQDTGELLV.

This clonotype occurred many times. The V gene is TRBV7-9, the J gene TRBJ1-5; no clear D. V shed 3 bases and J shed 1 base, with 7 bases lying between them. This CDR3 comprises 14 residues. CDR1 is SEHNR, CDR2 FQNEAQ, per germline (reference sequence). Here the CDR3 reads CASSFGESNQPQHF. CDR3 in DNA: TGTGCCAGCAGCTTTGGGGAAAGCAATCAGCCCCAGCATTTT.

This clonotype was recorded a few times. The chain couples TRBV25-1 to TRBJ2-3, with D possibly being TRBD1 (5 bases). This CDR3 is 14 amino acids long. CDR1 MGHDK and CDR2 SYGVNS come from the germline V gene. Trimming took 5 bases from V and 4 from J, leaving 13 bases between them. CDR3 protein: CASSPGFLPDTQYF. DNA of the CDR3: TGTGCCAGCAGTCCAGGGTTTTTGCCAGATACGCAGTATTTT.

This clonotype turned up a few times. This chain links TRBV14 with TRBJ2-5; TRBD1 is a possible D gene (6 bases). Germline V gene sequence: CDR1 SGHDN, CDR2 FVKESK. The CDR3 has 14 residues. V was clipped by 2 bases and J by 2 bases, with 9 bases between them. CDR3 residues: CASSQLQGQETQYF. CDR3 DNA sequence: TGTGCCAGCAGCCAATTGCAGGGGCAAGAGACCCAGTACTTC.

This chain links TRBV28 with TRBJ2-5; D is unclear. The CDR3 contains 15 residues. The V end lost 3 bases, the J end lost 1 base, and 12 bases lay between the germline ends. Germline V gene data show CDR1 as MDHEN and CDR2 as SYDVKM. CDR3 sequence: CASSFDGLRQETQYF. The CDR3 DNA reads TGTGCCAGCAGTTTCGATGGTTTACGCCAAGAGACCCAGTACTTC.

This clonotype was counted many times. The chain has TRBV11-2 and TRBJ1-2, with D possibly matching TRBD1 (5 bases). CDR1 is SGHAT, CDR2 FQNNGV, per germline. The CDR3 consists of 16 residues. Trimming shortened V by 4 bases and J by 0 bases, and 15 bases separated the two germline ends. The CDR3, as DNA: TGTGCCAGCAGCTCACCCCGGGGCGCAGCTAACTATGGCTACACCTTC. Amino acids: CASSSPRGAANYGYTF.

This clonotype was detected a few times. This chain connects TRBV4-1 to TRBJ2-7; tentative D call: TRBD1 (8 bases). Germline V lookup: CDR1 MGHRA, CDR2 YSYEKL. The CDR3 is 13 amino acids. V lost 4 bases and J lost 5, with 12 bases in between. CDR3 sequence (DNA): TGCGCCAGCAGCCGACAGGGGAGGGACGAGCAGTACTTC. The encoded protein is CASSRQGRDEQYF.

As concerns this clonotype: This sequence may be a read error, since a much larger clone differs from it by one base. The rearrangement links TRBV10-3 to TRBJ1-1; D is possibly TRBD1 (5 bases). This CDR3 has 13 residues. Germline loops: CDR1 ENHRY, CDR2 SYGVKD. Here the CDR3 reads CAILETANTEACF. The CDR3 bases are TGTGCCATTCTTGAGACAGCGAACACTGAAGCTTGCTTT.

This clonotype has just a few counts. This chain uses TRBV15 with TRBJ1-5; TRBD1 aligns across 7 bases. In germline, CDR1 is LNHNV, CDR2 YYDKDF (reference sequence). V trimming: 6 bases; J trimming: 0 bases; junction bases outside the gene matches: 11. The CDR3 extends over 17 amino acids. CDR3 loop: CATSPSTGIDSNQPQHF. The CDR3 DNA is TGTGCCACCAGTCCATCGACAGGGATAGATAGCAATCAGCCCCAGCATTTT.